The clone carrying this T cell receptor beta chain was found a few times. Its antigen is unidentified. There are 14 residues in the CDR3. Per the germline V gene, CDR1 is DFQATT and CDR2 is SNEGSKA (reference sequence). Trimming took 1 base from V and 2 from J, leaving 11 bases between them. These data belong to a study of T-cell memory formation after mild COVID-19. Findings and caveats of the study: For contracting clones, CD4+ ones sat mainly in CM and EM, CD8+ in EMRA.

TCRdb analysed the 5' RACE reads with MiXCR anew, one entry per CDR3 protein. In the table there are about 350,000 distinct CDR3 sequences, around 15% of which are singletons. J is TRBJ1-1 and V is TRBV20-1; possibly TRBD1 for D (6 bases). The clonotype originates from a man younger than 35 who had mild COVID-19 (a few samples of this study predate the infection). Cell type and time point are not known. Sequencing was carried out using PBMCs or a T cell subset sorted from them (not recorded which). CDR3 nucleotides: TGCAGTGCTAGAGGGAACAGGGCCAACACTGAAGCTTTCTTT. Protein sequence: CSARGNRANTEAFF.